The clone carrying this T cell receptor beta chain was recorded at least ten times. Using its own MiXCR run on the 5' RACE reads, TCRdb lists one record per CDR3 protein. Of 14,000 or so distinct CDR3 sequences listed, less than 15% were seen once; the top ten hold 41%. V was pared by 3 bases and J by 3 bases, with 12 bases between. Per the germline V gene, CDR1 is SQVTM and CDR2 is ANQGSEA. The CDR3 sequence is 14 residues long. This entry is derived from a study of neurological immune-mediated disorders. This clonotype was sampled from a female donor with HTLV-1-associated myelopathy (HAM/TSP). The genes are TRBV29-1 and TRBJ2-4; perhaps TRBD1 as D (6 bases). The specimen was CD8+ T cells from blood. DNA of the CDR3: TGCAGCGTTGACCCCTCGGACAGCAAAAACATTCAGTACTTC. Translation gives CSVDPSDSKNIQYF.